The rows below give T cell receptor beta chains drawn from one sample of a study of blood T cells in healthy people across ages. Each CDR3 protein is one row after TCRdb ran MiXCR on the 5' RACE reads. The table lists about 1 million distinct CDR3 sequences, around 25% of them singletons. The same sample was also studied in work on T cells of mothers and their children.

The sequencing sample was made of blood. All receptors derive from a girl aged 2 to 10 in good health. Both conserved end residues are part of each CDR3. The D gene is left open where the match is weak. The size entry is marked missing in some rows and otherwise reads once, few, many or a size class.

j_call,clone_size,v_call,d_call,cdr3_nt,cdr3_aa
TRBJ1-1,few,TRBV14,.,TGTGCCAGCAGCCAAGTAACGGGATTGACTGAAGCTTTCTTT,CASSQVTGLTEAFF
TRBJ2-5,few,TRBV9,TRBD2,TGTGCCAGCAGCGTAGGCTGGACTAGTGGGAGAGAGACCCAGTACTTC,CASSVGWTSGRETQYF
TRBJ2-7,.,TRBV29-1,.,TGCAGCGTTGAAGATCTGGGAGTGCAGTACTTC,CSVEDLGVQYF
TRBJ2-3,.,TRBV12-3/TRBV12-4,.,TGTGCCAGCAGTCCCCCCGAGGGATCGGATACGCAGTATTTT,CASSPPEGSDTQYF
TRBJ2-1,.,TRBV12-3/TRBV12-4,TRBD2,TGTGCCAGCAGTTTATATCCCGCCAAAGGGGGACTAGTTAATAATGAGCAGTTCTTC,CASSLYPAKGGLVNNEQFF
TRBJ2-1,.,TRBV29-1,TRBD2,TGCAGCGTTGAAGATCCCGGACTAGCGGGAGTCAGTCCCTACAATGAGCAGTTCTTC,CSVEDPGLAGVSPYNEQFF
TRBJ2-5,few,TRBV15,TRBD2,TGTGCCACCAGCAAAAGTCAAACTAGCGGGCAAGAGACCCAGTACTTC,CATSKSQTSGQETQYF
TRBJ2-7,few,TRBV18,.,TGTGCCAGCTCACTATCAAGAAAGACCCCTTACGAGCAGTACTTC,CASSLSRKTPYEQYF
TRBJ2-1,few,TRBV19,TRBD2,TGTGCCAGTAAGGTAGCGGGAGTAAATGAGCAGTTCTTC,CASKVAGVNEQFF
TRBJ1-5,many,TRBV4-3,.,TGCGCCAGCAGCCAAGATCGTCTGAGTGGCCAGCCCCAGCATTTT,CASSQDRLSGQPQHF
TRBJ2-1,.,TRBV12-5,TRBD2,TGTGCTAGTGGTTTTGGGGGGAGGGCCAAGCAGTTCTTC,CASGFGGRAKQFF
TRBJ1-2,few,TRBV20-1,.,TGCAGTGCCACACGGGAGGCTAACTATGGCTACACCTTC,CSATREANYGYTF
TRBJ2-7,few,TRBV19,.,TGTGCCAGTAGTATCCGGGACAAAGTCTACGAGCAGTACTTC,CASSIRDKVYEQYF
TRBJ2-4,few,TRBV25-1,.,TGTGCCAGCAGTCCTCCGGCCCCTGGGGACATTCAGTACTTC,CASSPPAPGDIQYF
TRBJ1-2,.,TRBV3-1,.,TGTGCCAGCAGCCAGGGGCATGGCTACACCTTC,CASSQGHGYTF
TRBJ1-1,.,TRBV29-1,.,TGCAGCGTTGTCAATCGGGGGACGAACACTGAAGCTTTCTTT,CSVVNRGTNTEAFF
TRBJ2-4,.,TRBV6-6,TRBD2,TGTGCCAGCAGTCCGGGGACTAGTAACATTCAGTACTTC,CASSPGTSNIQYF
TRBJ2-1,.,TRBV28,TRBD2,TGTGCCAGCAGAGTCGCGGGAGGGCCGGGCAATGAGCAGTTCTTC,CASRVAGGPGNEQFF
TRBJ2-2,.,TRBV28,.,TGTGCCAGCACCCACCCAACAGCTACCGGGGAGCTGTTTTTT,CASTHPTATGELFF
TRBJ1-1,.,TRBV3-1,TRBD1,TGTGCCAGCAGCCAAGATCCTGTCAGGGGGCAAGCTTTCTTT,CASSQDPVRGQAFF
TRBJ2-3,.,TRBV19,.,TGTGCCAGTAGTAGTGCCGCGGGCCCAGATACGCAGTATTTT,CASSSAAGPDTQYF
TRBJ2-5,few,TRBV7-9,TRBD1,TGTGCCAGCAGGAACAGGGGGAGTGATGAGCAGCTCTTC,CASRNRGSDEQLF
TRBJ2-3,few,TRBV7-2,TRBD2,TGTGCCAGCAGCTCAACGCGGGGGGGTTTGGATACGCAGTATTTT,CASSSTRGGLDTQYF
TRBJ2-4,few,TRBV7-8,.,TGTGCCAGCAGCCCGACAGCGAACATTCAGTACTTC,CASSPTANIQYF
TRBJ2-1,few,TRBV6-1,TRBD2,TGTGCCAGCATCACTAGCGGGTGCAATGAGCAGTTCTTC,CASITSGCNEQFF
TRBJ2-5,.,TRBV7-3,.,TGTGCCAGCAGCCCCCGGGTTAGCGGCCTACAAGAGACCCAGTACTTC,CASSPRVSGLQETQYF
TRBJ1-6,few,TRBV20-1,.,TGCAGTGCTAGAGCGCCTAATTCACCCCTCCACTTT,CSARAPNSPLHF
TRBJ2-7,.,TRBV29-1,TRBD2,TGCAGCGTTGAGCCCCGACTAGCGGGGGCAGCCTACGAGCAGTACTTC,CSVEPRLAGAAYEQYF
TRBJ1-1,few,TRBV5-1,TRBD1,TGCGCCAGCAGCGCCACGGGACAGGGCAGGTCGGAAGCTTTCTTT,CASSATGQGRSEAFF
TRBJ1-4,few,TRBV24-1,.,TGTGCCACCAGTGAGTCCAGCCCCCGTGAGGGGGAAAAACTGTTTTTT,CATSESSPREGEKLFF
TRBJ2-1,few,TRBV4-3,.,TGCGCCAGCAGCCCTAGCGTCGACAATGAGCAGTTCTTC,CASSPSVDNEQFF
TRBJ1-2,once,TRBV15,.,TGTGCCACCGCTAGGTCGGGGGTTGGCGGCTGCACCTTC,CATARSGVGGCTF
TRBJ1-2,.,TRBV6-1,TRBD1,TGTGCCAGCGTCATGACAGGGAGCTATGGCTACACCTTC,CASVMTGSYGYTF
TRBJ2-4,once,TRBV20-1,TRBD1,TGCAGTGCTAGGGCCGGGACAGGACAGTACTTC,CSARAGTGQYF
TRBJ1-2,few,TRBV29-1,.,TGCAGCGTGCCTACTTTCCCTCAATATGGCTACACCTTC,CSVPTFPQYGYTF
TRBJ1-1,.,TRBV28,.,TGTGCCAGCAGCCACGGGGGGACTGAAGCTTTCTTT,CASSHGGTEAFF
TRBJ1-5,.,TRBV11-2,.,TGTGCCAGCAGCTTAGACCGTACGGCAGGGCGACTCGGCAATCAGCCCCAGCATTTT,CASSLDRTAGRLGNQPQHF
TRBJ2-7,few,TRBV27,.,TGTGCCAGCAGCTCCCTGGTTTCCTACGAGCAGTACTTC,CASSSLVSYEQYF
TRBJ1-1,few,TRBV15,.,TGTGCCACCAAACGTCGTTGGGTGAACACTGAGGCTTTCTTT,CATKRRWVNTEAFF
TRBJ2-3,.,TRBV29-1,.,TGCAGCGAAATTACCACTTTGGGGGCTCTTAGGGGAGATACGCAGTATTTT,CSEITTLGALRGDTQYF
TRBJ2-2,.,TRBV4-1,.,TGCGCCAGCAGCCTTCAAAGGGGCTTTACCGGGGAGCTGTTTTTT,CASSLQRGFTGELFF
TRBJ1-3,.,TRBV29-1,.,TGCAGCGTTGCACCGGGGCCCGGAGATTTT,CSVAPGPGDF
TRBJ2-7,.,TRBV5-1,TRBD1,TGCGCCAGCAGCTTGGTAGGTGGACAGGGTTCCTACGAGCAGTACTTC,CASSLVGGQGSYEQYF
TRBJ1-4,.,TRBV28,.,TGTGCCAGCAGTTCCAGATATAATGAAAAACTGTTTTTT,CASSSRYNEKLFF
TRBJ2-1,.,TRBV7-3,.,TGTGCCAGCAGCTCCCTCGGAGGGTTCAATGAGCAGTTCTTC,CASSSLGGFNEQFF
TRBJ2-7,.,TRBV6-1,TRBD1,TGTGCCAGCAAATACAGGGGGCGTTATGAGCAGTACTTC,CASKYRGRYEQYF
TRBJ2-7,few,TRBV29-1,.,TGCAGCGTTGATGGAGGGGGAACTCTCCTAAGCGAGCAGTACTTC,CSVDGGGTLLSEQYF
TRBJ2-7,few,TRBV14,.,TGTGCCAGCAGCCAAGGTGGTAGCGAGCTCTACGAGCAGTACTTC,CASSQGGSELYEQYF
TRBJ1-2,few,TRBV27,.,TGTGCCAGCAGTGAAACAGGGACCGTACCGGGCGGCTACACCTTC,CASSETGTVPGGYTF